This entry concerns a single T cell receptor beta chain. Per germline, CDR1 LNHDA and CDR2 SQIVND (reference sequence). Trimming shortened V by 5 bases and J by 14 bases, and 21 bases separated the two germline ends. This CDR3 is built from 14 residues. These data are taken from a study of cytomegalovirus exposure and HLA in healthy donors. Both 60 Vbeta primers and 13 Jbeta primers went into the PCR. TCRdb's table, derived via immunoSEQ multiplex PCR, lists solely in-frame clones and lacks some. This table holds about 160,000 clones, about 75% found once. The receptor's source is a woman aged 50 to 60 in good health and CMV-seropositive. Sequenced sample: PBMCs. This chain connects TRBV19 to TRBJ1-4; D perhaps matches TRBD1 (5 bases). The CDR3 region has the DNA TGTGCCAGTAGTGCCCGACAGTTCCCTCTAGGTCTGTTTTTT. Protein sequence: CASSARQFPLGLFF. The full variable domain, in which reference TRBV19 and TRBJ1-4 provide the parts outside the CDR3, is DGGITQSPKYLFRKEGQNVTLSCEQNLNHDAMYWYRQDPGQGLRLIYYSQIVNDFQKGDIAEGYSVSREKKESFPLTVTSAQKNPTAFYLCASSARQFPLGLFFGSGTQLSVL.